The 4 T cell receptor beta chains given below trace back to one sample, sequenced in a study of blood T cell repertoires in COVID-19. Sequencing was performed with immunoSEQ multiplex PCR; in TCRdb, only in-frame clones are kept and a portion is missing. Of over 150,000 clones listed, approximately 91% are singletons. Material for sequencing was peripheral blood. These receptors were collected from a man aged 18 to 30 with COVID-19, enrolled during active disease.

The gene calls are TRBV7-2 and TRBJ2-3; weak D call: TRBD2 (5 bases). CDR3 size: 15 residues. Germline assignment: CDR1 SGHTA and CDR2 FQGNSA. With 2 bases removed from V and 2 bases from J, the gap between germline ends came to 11 bases. The CDR3 region has the DNA TGTGCCAGCAGCTTAAGAAGCGGCTACACAGATACGCAGTATTTT. As protein: CASSLRSGYTDTQYF.

This chain joins TRBV9 and TRBJ2-7; D remains ambiguous. With 3 bases removed from V and 3 bases from J, the gap between germline ends came to 16 bases. CDR3 size: 15 residues. Germline V lookup: CDR1 SGDLS, CDR2 YYNGEE. CDR3 in amino acids: CASSAHLDPDYEQYF. The CDR3 bases are TGTGCCAGCAGCGCGCATCTAGATCCCGACTACGAGCAGTACTTC.

The rearrangement joins TRBV6-2 or TRBV6-3 to TRBJ2-1, with 9 positions matching TRBD2. This CDR3 has 18 amino acids. Germline lookup yields CDR1 MNHEY and CDR2 SVGEGT. V shed 0 bases, J shed 6 bases, and the junction held 12 bases outside the gene matches. CDR3: CASSYSFVWREGPNEQFF. As DNA, the CDR3 is TGTGCCAGCAGTTACTCGTTTGTTTGGCGGGAGGGTCCCAATGAGCAGTTCTTC.

V gene TRBV15 combines with J gene TRBJ2-7; possible D gene TRBD2, 5 bases. The CDR3 runs 14 residues. Germline assignment: CDR1 LNHNV and CDR2 YYDKDF (reference sequence). The V gene lost 2 bases and the J gene lost 5 bases, with 13 bases spanning the gap. The CDR3 sequence: CATSRTLGNHEQYF. For the CDR3, the DNA is TGTGCCACCAGCAGAACCCTCGGGAATCACGAGCAGTACTTC.